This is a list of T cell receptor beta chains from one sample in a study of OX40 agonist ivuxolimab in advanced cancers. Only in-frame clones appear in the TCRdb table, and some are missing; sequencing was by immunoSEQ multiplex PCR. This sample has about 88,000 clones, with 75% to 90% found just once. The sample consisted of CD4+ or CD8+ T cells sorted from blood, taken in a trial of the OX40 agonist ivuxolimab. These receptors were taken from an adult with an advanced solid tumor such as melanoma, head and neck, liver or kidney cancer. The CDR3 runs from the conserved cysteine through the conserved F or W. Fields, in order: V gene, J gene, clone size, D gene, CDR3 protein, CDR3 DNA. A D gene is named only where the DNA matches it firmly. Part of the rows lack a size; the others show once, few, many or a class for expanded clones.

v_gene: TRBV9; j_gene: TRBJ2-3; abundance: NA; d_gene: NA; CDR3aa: CASSVEAGPQYF; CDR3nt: TGTGCCAGCAGCGTAGAGGCAGGCCCGCAGTATTTT
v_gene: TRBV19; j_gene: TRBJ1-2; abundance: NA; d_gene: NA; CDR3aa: CASTSGQIYGYTF; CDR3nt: TGTGCCAGTACCTCAGGACAGATCTATGGCTACACCTTC
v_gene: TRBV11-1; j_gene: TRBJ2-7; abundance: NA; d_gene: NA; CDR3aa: CASSLARTYEQYF; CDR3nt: TGTGCCAGCAGCTTAGCGCGGACGTACGAGCAGTACTTC
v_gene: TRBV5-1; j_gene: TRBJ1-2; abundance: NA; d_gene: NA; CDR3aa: CASSNPQLPTYGYTF; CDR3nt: TGCGCCAGCAGCAATCCCCAGTTGCCGACGTATGGCTACACCTTC
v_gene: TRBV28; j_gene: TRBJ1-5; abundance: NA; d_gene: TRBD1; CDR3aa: CASSSGQVVSNQPQHF; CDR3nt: TGTGCCAGCAGCAGCGGACAGGTTGTCAGCAATCAGCCCCAGCATTTT
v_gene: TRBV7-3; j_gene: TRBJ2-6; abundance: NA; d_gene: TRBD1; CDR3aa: CASSTRTGPGANVLTF; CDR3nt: TGTGCCAGCAGCACCAGGACAGGGCCTGGGGCCAACGTCCTGACTTTC
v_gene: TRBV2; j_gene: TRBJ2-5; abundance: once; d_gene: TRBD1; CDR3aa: CASRRTTGRTGTQYF; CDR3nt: TGTGCCAGCAGAAGAACGACAGGGCGGACGGGGACCCAGTACTTC
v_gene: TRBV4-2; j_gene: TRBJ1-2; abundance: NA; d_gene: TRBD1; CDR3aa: CASSQLGQGVYGYTF; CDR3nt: TGTGCCAGCAGCCAATTGGGGCAGGGGGTCTATGGCTACACCTTC
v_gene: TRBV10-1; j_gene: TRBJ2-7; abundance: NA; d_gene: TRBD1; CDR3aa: CASSGDRGNRYEQYF; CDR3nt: TGCGCCAGCAGCGGGGACAGGGGGAATAGGTACGAGCAGTACTTC
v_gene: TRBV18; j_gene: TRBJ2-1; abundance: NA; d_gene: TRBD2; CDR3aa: CASSRGLAGGIEQFF; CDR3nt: TGTGCCAGCTCACGCGGACTAGCGGGGGGAATTGAGCAGTTCTTC
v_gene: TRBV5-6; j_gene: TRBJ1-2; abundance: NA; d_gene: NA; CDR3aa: CASSRDRNNYGYTF; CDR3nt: TGTGCCAGCAGCCGTGACAGGAATAACTATGGCTACACCTTC
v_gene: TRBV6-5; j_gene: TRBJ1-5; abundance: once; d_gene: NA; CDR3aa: CASSYSSNWLQHF; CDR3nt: TGTGCCAGCAGTTACTCTTCCAACTGGCTCCAGCATTTT
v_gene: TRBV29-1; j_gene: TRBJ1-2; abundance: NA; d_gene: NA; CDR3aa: CSVDRWGTDGYTF; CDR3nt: TGCAGCGTTGACAGGTGGGGCACTGATGGCTACACCTTC
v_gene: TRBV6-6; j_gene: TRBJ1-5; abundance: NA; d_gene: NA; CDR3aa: CASSYGGYSNQPQHF; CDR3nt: TGTGCCAGCAGTTACGGAGGGTATAGCAATCAGCCCCAGCATTTT
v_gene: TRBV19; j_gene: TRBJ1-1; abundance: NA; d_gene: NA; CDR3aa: CASSISGTRLWMNTEAFF; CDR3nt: TGTGCCAGTAGTATATCTGGGACGCGCCTGTGGATGAACACTGAAGCTTTCTTT
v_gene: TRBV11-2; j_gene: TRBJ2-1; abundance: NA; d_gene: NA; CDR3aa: CASGGAGSFNEQFF; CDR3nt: TGTGCCAGCGGGGGGGCAGGGAGTTTCAATGAGCAGTTCTTC
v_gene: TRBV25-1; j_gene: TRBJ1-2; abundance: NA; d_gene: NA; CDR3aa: CASSDLGRRRISWDGYTF; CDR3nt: TGTGCCAGCAGTGATCTTGGCAGGAGGAGGATATCGTGGGATGGCTACACCTTC
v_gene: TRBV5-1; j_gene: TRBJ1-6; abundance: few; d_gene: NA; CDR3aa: CASSLTGTTINSPLHF; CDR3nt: TGCGCCAGCAGCTTGACAGGGACCACAATTAATTCACCCCTCCACTTT
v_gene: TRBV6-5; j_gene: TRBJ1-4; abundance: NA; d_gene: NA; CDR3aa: CASSYSGQPSEKLFF; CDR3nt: TGTGCCAGCAGTTACTCGGGGCAGCCGAGTGAAAAACTGTTTTTT
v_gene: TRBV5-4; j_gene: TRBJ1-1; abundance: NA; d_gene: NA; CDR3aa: CASRHYDGKNTEAFF; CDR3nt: TGTGCCAGCAGACACTACGACGGGAAGAACACTGAAGCTTTCTTT
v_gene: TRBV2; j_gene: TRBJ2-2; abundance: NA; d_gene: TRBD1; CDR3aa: CASSGTGLVGELFF; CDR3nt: TGTGCCAGCTCCGGGACAGGGTTGGTCGGGGAGCTGTTTTTT
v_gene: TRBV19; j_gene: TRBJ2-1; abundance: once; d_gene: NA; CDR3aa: CASSINLYNEQFF; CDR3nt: TGTGCCAGTAGTATAAACCTTTACAATGAGCAGTTCTTC
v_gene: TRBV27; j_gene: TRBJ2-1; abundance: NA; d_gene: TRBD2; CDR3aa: CASSPRSSGKYNEQFF; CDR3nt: TGTGCCAGCAGTCCAAGGTCTAGCGGGAAGTACAATGAGCAGTTCTTC
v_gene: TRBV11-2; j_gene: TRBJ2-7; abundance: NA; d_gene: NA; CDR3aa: CASSLGGTGAYEQYF; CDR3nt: TGTGCCAGCAGCTTAGGTGGGACTGGGGCCTACGAGCAGTACTTC
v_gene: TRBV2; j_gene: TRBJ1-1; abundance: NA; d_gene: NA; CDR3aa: CASSSGMNTEAFF; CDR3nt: TGTGCCAGCAGTTCAGGGATGAACACTGAAGCTTTCTTT
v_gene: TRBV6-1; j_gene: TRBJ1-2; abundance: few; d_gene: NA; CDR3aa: CASSASLYGYTF; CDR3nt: TGTGCCAGCAGTGCGAGCCTCTATGGCTACACCTTC
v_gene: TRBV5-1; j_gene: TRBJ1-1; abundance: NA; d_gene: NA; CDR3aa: CASSLSAGSNTEAFF; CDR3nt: TGCGCCAGCAGCTTATCTGCAGGGTCCAACACTGAAGCTTTCTTT
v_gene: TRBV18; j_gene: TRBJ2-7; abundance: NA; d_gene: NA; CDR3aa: CASSPDTLYEQYF; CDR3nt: TGTGCCAGCTCACCAGACACCCTCTACGAGCAGTACTTC
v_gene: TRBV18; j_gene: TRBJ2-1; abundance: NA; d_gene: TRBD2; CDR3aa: CASSPIGLTGGSNNEQFF; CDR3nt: TGTGCCAGCTCACCAATTGGGCTAACGGGAGGGTCGAACAATGAGCAGTTCTTC
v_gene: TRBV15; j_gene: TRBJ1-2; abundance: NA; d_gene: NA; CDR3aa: CATSRTGSYGYTF; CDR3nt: TGTGCCACCAGCAGAACCGGGAGCTATGGCTACACCTTC
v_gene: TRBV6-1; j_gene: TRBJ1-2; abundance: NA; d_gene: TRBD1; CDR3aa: CASSETTSAGGYGYTF; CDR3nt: TGTGCCAGCAGTGAAACCACGTCGGCAGGGGGATATGGCTACACCTTC
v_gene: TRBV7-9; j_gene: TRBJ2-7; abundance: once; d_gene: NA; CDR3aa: CASSPYREIVEYEQYF; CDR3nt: TGTGCCAGCAGCCCCTACAGGGAAATAGTAGAGTACGAGCAGTACTTC
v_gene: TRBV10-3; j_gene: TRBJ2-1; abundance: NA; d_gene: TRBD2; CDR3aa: CANWDGTSSSYNEQFF; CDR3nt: TGTGCCAACTGGGACGGGACTAGCTCTTCCTACAATGAGCAGTTCTTC
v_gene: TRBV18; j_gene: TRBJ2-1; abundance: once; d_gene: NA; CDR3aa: CASSRRAFVNNEQFF; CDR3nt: TGTGCCAGCTCACGAAGGGCATTCGTTAACAATGAGCAGTTCTTC
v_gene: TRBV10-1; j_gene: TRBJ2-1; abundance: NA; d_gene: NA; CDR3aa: CASRVRGPGTYNEQFF; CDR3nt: TGCGCCAGCAGGGTCAGGGGACCGGGGACCTACAATGAGCAGTTCTTC
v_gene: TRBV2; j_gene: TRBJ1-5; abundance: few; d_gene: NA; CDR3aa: CASSERKGSNQPQHF; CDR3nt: TGTGCCAGCAGTGAACGGAAAGGGAGCAATCAGCCCCAGCATTTT
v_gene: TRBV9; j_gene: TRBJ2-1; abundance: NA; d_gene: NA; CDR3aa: CASSTIPIGNEQFF; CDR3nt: TGTGCCAGCAGTACCATTCCTATTGGGAATGAGCAGTTCTTC
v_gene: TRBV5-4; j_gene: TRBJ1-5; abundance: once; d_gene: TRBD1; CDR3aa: CASSPDRASQPQHF; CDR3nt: TGTGCCAGCAGCCCAGACAGGGCATCCCAGCCCCAGCATTTT
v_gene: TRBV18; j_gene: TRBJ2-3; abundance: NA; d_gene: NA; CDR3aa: CASSKEASGTDTQYF; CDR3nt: TGTGCCAGCTCAAAGGAGGCTAGCGGCACAGATACGCAGTATTTT
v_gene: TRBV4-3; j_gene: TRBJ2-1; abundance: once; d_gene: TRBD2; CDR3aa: CASSPLAGGPGEQFF; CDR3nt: TGCGCCAGCAGTCCACTAGCGGGAGGGCCTGGTGAGCAGTTCTTC
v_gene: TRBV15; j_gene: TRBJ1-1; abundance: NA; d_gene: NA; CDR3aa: CATSTGVSEAFF; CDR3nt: TGTGCCACCAGCACCGGGGTCTCTGAAGCTTTCTTT
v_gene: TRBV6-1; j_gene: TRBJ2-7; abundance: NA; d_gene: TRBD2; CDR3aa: CASSEMPAGVNTYEQYF; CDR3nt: TGTGCCAGCAGTGAAATGCCCGCGGGGGTCAACACCTACGAGCAGTACTTC
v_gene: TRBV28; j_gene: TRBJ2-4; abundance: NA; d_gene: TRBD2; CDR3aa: CASLLAGGFPGNIQYF; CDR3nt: TGTGCCAGCCTGTTAGCGGGAGGCTTTCCCGGAAACATTCAGTACTTC
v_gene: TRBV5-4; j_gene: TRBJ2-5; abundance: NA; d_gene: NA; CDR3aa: CASSRDPEVPAQTQYF; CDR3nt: TGTGCCAGCAGTCGTGACCCCGAAGTCCCAGCTCAGACCCAGTACTTC
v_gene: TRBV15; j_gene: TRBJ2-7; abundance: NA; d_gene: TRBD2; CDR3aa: CATSRGGLAGGYEQYF; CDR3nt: TGTGCCACCAGCAGAGGGGGGCTAGCGGGAGGCTACGAGCAGTACTTC